This T cell receptor (beta chain) appears in the sequencing data of a study of CD4 T cells in relation to SARS-CoV-2 and coronaviruses. The wider study: Patient ages ranged from roughly 20 to 80, median 38.

In regard to this clone: Germline and junction disagree at one end, which may indicate a read error. Other DNA sequences of this sample code for an identical CDR3.

Libraries were prepared by immunoSEQ multiplex PCR; TCRdb keeps only in-frame clonotypes and omits some of them. The sample shows about 56,000 clones, 92% of them seen only once. This clonotype was obtained from an adult with COVID-19. The sequenced material came from naive CD4+ T cells from PBMCs. Subset described: naive CD4+ T cells isolated by negative enrichment.

CDR3 sequence: CASSLGTGASTDTQYF. CDR3 in DNA: TGTGCTAGCAGCTTAGGGACAGGAGCGAGCACAGATACGCAGTATTTT. This chain connects TRBV7-7 to TRBJ2-3; 8 positions match TRBD1. Per germline, CDR1 SSHAT and CDR2 FNYEAQ (reference sequence). CDR3 length: 16 amino acids.